This T cell receptor beta chain was recovered during a study of blood T cells in healthy people across ages. This clonotype was seen at least ten times. What it binds is not known. Primed by a sample-barcoded 5' primer and a J-beta primer mix, a second PCR proceeded for roughly 6 to 12 cycles. TCRdb reanalysed the 5' RACE reads using MiXCR and keeps one entry per CDR3 protein. Here the sample spans fewer than 2 million distinct CDR3 sequences, 39% being singletons. The sample, around 10 milliliters of peripheral blood, was drawn from each donor. Overall study findings and caveats: TCR beta diversity, measured per million T cells, fell in a roughly linear way with age. It was found that TCR beta diversity correlated strongly with the percentage of naive T cells.

This CDR3 is 14 amino acids long. The V segment lost 4 bases and the J segment 1 base; nucleotides outside the gene matches: 2. Per the germline V gene, CDR1 is SQVTM and CDR2 is ANQGSEA. Sequencing was done on a sample of blood. The chain couples TRBV29-1 to TRBJ2-1; TRBD1 matches 9 bases. The TCR originated in a human donor in good health. The CDR3 sequence: CSVATGGSYNEQFF. The CDR3 nucleotides read TGCAGCGTTGCGACAGGGGGTTCCTACAATGAGCAGTTCTTC.